The 12 T cell receptor beta chains presented below share a single source sample, sequenced in a study of T cell responses to AZD1222 COVID-19 vaccine. Assay used: immunoSEQ multiplex PCR; TCRdb lists only in-frame clones, some missing. The sample has approximately 82,000 clones, approximately 84% seen once. The source was peripheral blood, collected on day 0 of AZD1222 vaccination. The receptor set was obtained from an adult in good health.

This chain uses TRBV6-5 with TRBJ2-7; 7 bases are shared with TRBD1. Germline V gene data show CDR1 as MNHEY and CDR2 as SVGAGI. V trimming: 6 bases; J trimming: 1 base; junction bases outside the gene matches: 3. CDR3 length: 13 residues. CDR3 sequence: CASSPTGSYEQYF. CDR3 nucleotides: TGTGCCAGCAGCCCGACAGGGTCCTACGAGCAGTACTTC.

V usage is TRBV27 and J usage is TRBJ1-1, with D maybe TRBD1 (6 bases). The CDR3 sequence is 15 residues long. The ends were cut back, 1 base at V and 1 base at J, with 10 bases in the middle. CDR1 and CDR2 from the germline V gene are MNHEY and SMNVEV (reference sequence). The chain's CDR3 is CASSLFGTQNTEAFF. The CDR3 nucleotides are TGTGCCAGCAGTTTATTCGGGACACAGAACACTGAAGCTTTCTTT.

The chain couples TRBV18 to TRBJ2-7; tentative D call: TRBD1 (5 bases). The V end was cut by 6 bases, the J end by 0 bases, with 15 bases between. Germline CDR1 is KGHSH and CDR2 is LQKENI. CDR3 length equals 15 residues. CDR3 residues: CASSSRLGDSYEQYF. In DNA, the CDR3 is TGTGCCAGCTCGTCCAGGTTAGGGGACTCCTACGAGCAGTACTTC. The full variable domain, with the rest looked up from reference TRBV18 and TRBJ2-7, is NAGVMQNPRHLVRRRGQEARLRCSPMKGHSHVYWYRQLPEEGLKFMVYLQKENIIDESGMPKERFSAEFPKEGPSILRIQQVVRGDSAAYFCASSSRLGDSYEQYFGPGTRLTVT.

The V and J genes are TRBV6-5 and TRBJ2-7; D is undetermined. The CDR3 consists of 12 residues. The V and J ends lost 6 bases and 3 bases respectively, with 9 bases between them. In germline, CDR1 is MNHEY, CDR2 SVGAGI. CDR3 amino acids: CASSAIGYEQYF. The CDR3 nucleotides are TGTGCCAGCAGCGCGATAGGCTACGAGCAGTACTTC.

V gene TRBV19 combines with J gene TRBJ1-4; 8 nucleotides line up with TRBD1. The J segment lost 10 bases and the V segment lost 6 bases, leaving 31 bases of the junction unmatched. The CDR3 runs 21 residues. The germline V gene has CDR1 LNHDA and CDR2 SQIVND (reference sequence). CDR3 amino acids: CASSLIHPLSVDLPQGGKLFF. The CDR3, as DNA: TGTGCCAGTAGCCTAATCCACCCCCTTTCCGTCGATCTACCACAGGGGGGAAAACTGTTTTTT. The full variable domain, with the rest looked up from reference TRBV19 and TRBJ1-4, is DGGITQSPKYLFRKEGQNVTLSCEQNLNHDAMYWYRQDPGQGLRLIYYSQIVNDFQKGDIAEGYSVSREKKESFPLTVTSAQKNPTAFYLCASSLIHPLSVDLPQGGKLFFGSGTQLSVL.

The chain recombines TRBV28 with TRBJ2-1; the D call may be TRBD1 or TRBD2 (6 bases each). Germline lookup yields CDR1 MDHEN and CDR2 SYDVKM. The CDR3 length is 12 residues. The V and J ends lost 6 bases and 10 bases respectively, with 13 bases between them. Written as DNA, the CDR3 is TGTGCCAGCAGGTTGGGGGCGGGGGAGCAGTTCTTC. Translation: CASRLGAGEQFF.

Only one count was recorded for this clone. The chain combines TRBV2 with TRBJ1-1; the D gene is possibly TRBD1 (5 bases). There are 13 residues in the CDR3. Germline loops: CDR1 SNHLY, CDR2 FYNNEI. V lost 7 bases, J lost 10 bases, and 19 bases lay in between. The CDR3 nucleotides read TGTGCCAGCACCCAGATTTTGATCGGGGGAGCTTTCTTT. Its protein product is CASTQILIGGAFF.

This clone was observed a few times. The chain uses TRBV5-1 and TRBJ1-4; 8 positions agree with TRBD1. Germline lookup yields CDR1 SGHRS and CDR2 YFSETQ. V dropped 0 bases and J dropped 5; count of bases not matched to a gene: 3. The CDR3 consists of 15 residues. CDR3 residues: CASSLAGTGNEKLFF. DNA for the CDR3: TGCGCCAGCAGCTTGGCCGGGACAGGAAATGAAAAACTGTTTTTT.

The rearrangement joins TRBV4-3 to TRBJ2-6; 7 positions agree with TRBD1. The V segment lost 0 bases and the J segment 0 bases; nucleotides outside the gene matches: 8. The CDR3 runs 19 residues. Germline assignment: CDR1 LGHNA and CDR2 YSLEER. In DNA form, the CDR3 reads TGCGCCAGCAGCCAAGATAAAGGGGGCTGGTACTCTGGGGCCAACGTCCTGACTTTC. It codes for CASSQDKGGWYSGANVLTF.

This rearrangement joins TRBV5-8 to TRBJ1-5, with D perhaps matching TRBD1 (6 bases). The V gene's germline CDR1 is SGHTS and CDR2 YDEGEE. This CDR3 has 16 residues. V gave up 1 base and J gave up 0 bases, with 11 bases separating them. The CDR3 is CASSLQGQNSNQPQHF. DNA for the CDR3: TGTGCCAGCAGCTTGCAGGGGCAGAATAGCAATCAGCCCCAGCATTTT.

The V call is TRBV7-3, the J call TRBJ2-3; D is possibly TRBD2 (6 bases). Per the germline V gene, CDR1 is SGHTA and CDR2 is FQGTGA. The length of the CDR3 is 16 residues. The V end was cut by 5 bases, the J end by 3 bases, with 18 bases between. The CDR3 DNA reads TGTGCCAGCAGCCTGTATAGCGGACCTGGGACAGATACGCAGTATTTT. Its translation: CASSLYSGPGTDTQYF. Full variable domain (remainder filled in from reference TRBV7-3 and TRBJ2-3): GAGVSQTPSNKVTEKGKYVELRCDPISGHTALYWYRQSLGQGPEFLIYFQGTGAADDSGLPNDRFFAVRPEGSVSTLKIQRTERGDSAVYLCASSLYSGPGTDTQYFGPGTRLTVL.

The chain links TRBV6-5 to TRBJ2-1; TRBD2 agrees at 8 bases. The CDR3 length is 15 residues. Germline V lookup: CDR1 MNHEY, CDR2 SVGAGI. The J segment lost 8 bases and the V segment lost 4 bases, leaving 10 bases of the junction unmatched. CDR3 protein: CASSSGLGLEYEQFF. CDR3 DNA: TGTGCCAGCAGTTCGGGACTAGGCCTTGAGTATGAGCAGTTCTTC.